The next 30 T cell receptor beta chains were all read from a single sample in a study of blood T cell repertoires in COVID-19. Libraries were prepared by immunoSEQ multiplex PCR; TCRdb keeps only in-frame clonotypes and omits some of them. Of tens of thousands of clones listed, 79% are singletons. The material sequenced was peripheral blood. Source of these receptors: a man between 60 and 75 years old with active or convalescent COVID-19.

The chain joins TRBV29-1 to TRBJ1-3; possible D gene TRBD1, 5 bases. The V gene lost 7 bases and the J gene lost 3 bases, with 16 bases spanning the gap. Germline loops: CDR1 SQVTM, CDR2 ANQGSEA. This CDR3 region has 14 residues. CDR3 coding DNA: TGCAGCGCCACGGTCGGGGGTATTGGAAACACCATATATTTT. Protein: CSATVGGIGNTIYF.

The CDR3: CASSIDQGGGANSEAFF. DNA for the CDR3: TGTGCCAGTAGTATAGATCAAGGAGGGGGCGCAAATAGTGAAGCTTTCTTT. The chain couples TRBV19 to TRBJ1-1, with 7 nucleotides matching TRBD1. V was pared by 0 bases and J by 7 bases, with 14 bases of the junction left unmatched. The CDR3 consists of 17 residues. The germline CDR1 and CDR2 sequences are LNHDA and SQIVND (reference sequence).

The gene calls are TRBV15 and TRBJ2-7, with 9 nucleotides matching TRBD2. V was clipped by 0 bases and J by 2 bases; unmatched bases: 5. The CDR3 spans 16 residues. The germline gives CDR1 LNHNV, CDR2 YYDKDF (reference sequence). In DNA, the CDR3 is TGTGCCACCAGCAGAGAAGGGCTAGCGGGAACCTACGAGCAGTACTTC. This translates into CATSREGLAGTYEQYF.

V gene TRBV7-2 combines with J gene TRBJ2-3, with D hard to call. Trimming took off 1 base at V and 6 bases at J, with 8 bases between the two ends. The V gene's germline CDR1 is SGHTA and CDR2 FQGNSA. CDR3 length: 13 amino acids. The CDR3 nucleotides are TGTGCCAGCAGCTTAGAGCCGCTGGATACGCAGTATTTT. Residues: CASSLEPLDTQYF.

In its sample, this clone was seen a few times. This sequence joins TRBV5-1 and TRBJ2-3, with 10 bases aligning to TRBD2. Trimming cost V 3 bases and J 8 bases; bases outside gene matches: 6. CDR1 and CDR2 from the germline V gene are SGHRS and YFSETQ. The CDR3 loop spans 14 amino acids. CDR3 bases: TGCGCCAGCAGCTCAACTAGCGGGGACGTTACGCAGTATTTT. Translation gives CASSSTSGDVTQYF. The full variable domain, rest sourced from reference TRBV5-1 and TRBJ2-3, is KAGVTQTPRYLIKTRGQQVTLSCSPISGHRSVSWYQQTPGQGLQFLFEYFSETQRNKGNFPGRFSGRQFSNSRSEMNVSTLELGDSALYLCASSSTSGDVTQYFGPGTRLTVL.

In DNA form, the CDR3 reads TGTGCCAGCAGTTCTGGACAGGACAGCTCTAACTATGGCTACACCTTC. Encoded protein: CASSSGQDSSNYGYTF. The chain recombines TRBV5-4 with TRBJ1-2; the match to TRBD1 covers 7 bases. V was pared by 5 bases and J by 0 bases, with 10 bases of the junction left unmatched. The CDR3 spans 16 residues. The germline V gene has CDR1 SGHNT and CDR2 YYREEE (reference sequence).

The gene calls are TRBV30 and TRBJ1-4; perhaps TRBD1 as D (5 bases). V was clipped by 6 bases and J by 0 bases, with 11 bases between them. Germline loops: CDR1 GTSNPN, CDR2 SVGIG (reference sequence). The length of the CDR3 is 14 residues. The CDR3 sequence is CACVGGATNEKLFF. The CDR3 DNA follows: TGTGCCTGTGTCGGGGGAGCAACTAATGAAAAACTGTTTTTT.

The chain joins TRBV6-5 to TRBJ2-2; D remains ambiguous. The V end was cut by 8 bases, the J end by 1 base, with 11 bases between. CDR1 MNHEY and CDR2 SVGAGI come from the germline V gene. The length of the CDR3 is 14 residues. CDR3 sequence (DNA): TGTGCCAGCTTAGCTGGGTTGAACACCGGGGAGCTGTTTTTT. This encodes CASLAGLNTGELFF.

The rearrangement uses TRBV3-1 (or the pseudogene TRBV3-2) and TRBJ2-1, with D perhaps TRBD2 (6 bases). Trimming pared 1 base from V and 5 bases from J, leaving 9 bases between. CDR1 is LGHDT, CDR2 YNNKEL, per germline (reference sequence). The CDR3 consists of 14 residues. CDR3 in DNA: TGTGCCAGCAGCCAAGTCGGCGGGGACAATGAGCAGTTCTTC. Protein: CASSQVGGDNEQFF.

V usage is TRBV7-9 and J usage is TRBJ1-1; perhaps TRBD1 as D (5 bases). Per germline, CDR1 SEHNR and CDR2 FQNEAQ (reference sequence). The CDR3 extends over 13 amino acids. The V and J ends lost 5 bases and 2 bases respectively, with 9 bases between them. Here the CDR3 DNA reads TGTGCCAGCAGCCAACAGGTAAACACTGAAGCTTTCTTT. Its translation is CASSQQVNTEAFF.

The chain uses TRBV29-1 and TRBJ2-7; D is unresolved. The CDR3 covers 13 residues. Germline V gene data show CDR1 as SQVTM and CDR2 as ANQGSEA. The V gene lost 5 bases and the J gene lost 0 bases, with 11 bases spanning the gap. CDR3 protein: CSVRSGSSYEQYF. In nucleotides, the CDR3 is TGCAGCGTTCGCTCGGGTAGCTCCTACGAGCAGTACTTC.

CDR3: CASSQGAGSTDTQYF. In nucleotides, the CDR3 is TGCGCCAGCAGCCAAGGGGCAGGTAGCACAGATACGCAGTATTTT. This sequence joins TRBV4-1 and TRBJ2-3; no clear D gene. The CDR3 runs to 15 residues. Germline loops: CDR1 MGHRA, CDR2 YSYEKL. Trimming cost V 1 base and J 0 bases, with 8 bases left between them.

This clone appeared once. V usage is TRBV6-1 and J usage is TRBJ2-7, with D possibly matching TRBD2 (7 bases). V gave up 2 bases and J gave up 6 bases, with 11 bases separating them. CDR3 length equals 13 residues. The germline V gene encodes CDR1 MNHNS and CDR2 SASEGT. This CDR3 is CASSEPGGREQYF. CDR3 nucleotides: TGTGCCAGCAGTGAACCGGGGGGCCGCGAGCAGTACTTC.

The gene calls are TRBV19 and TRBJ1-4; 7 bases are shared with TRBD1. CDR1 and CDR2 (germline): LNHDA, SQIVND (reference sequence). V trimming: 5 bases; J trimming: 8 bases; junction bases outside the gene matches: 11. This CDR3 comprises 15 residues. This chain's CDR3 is CASSPPGQAGEKLFF. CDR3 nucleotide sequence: TGTGCCAGTAGTCCGCCCGGACAGGCGGGGGAAAAACTGTTTTTT.

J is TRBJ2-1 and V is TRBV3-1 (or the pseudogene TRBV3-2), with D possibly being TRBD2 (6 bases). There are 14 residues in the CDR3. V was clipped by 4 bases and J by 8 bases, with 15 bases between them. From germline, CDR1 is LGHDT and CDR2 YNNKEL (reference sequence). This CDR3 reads CASSLRDSFDEQFF. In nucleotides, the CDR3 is TGTGCCAGCAGCCTCCGGGACTCCTTCGATGAGCAGTTCTTC.

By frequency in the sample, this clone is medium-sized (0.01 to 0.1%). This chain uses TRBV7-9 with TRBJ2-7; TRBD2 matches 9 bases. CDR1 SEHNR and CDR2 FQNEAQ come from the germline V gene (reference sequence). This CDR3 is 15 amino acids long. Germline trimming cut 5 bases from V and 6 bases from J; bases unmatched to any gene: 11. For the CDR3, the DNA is TGTGCCAGCAGCGGCGGGGGGGCGGATGCCGGCGAGCAGTACTTC. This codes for CASSGGGADAGEQYF.

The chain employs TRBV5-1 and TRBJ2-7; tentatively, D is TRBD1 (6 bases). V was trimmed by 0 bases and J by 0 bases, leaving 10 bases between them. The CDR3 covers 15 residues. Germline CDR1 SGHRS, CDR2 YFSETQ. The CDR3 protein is CASSLGGGSSYEQYF. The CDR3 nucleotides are TGCGCCAGCAGCTTGGGTGGGGGCAGCTCCTACGAGCAGTACTTC.

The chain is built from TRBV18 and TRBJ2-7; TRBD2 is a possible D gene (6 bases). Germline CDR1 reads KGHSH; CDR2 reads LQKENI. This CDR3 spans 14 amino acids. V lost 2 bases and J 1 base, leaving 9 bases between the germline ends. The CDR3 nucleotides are TGTGCCAGCTCACCAGGACTATCGTCCTACGAGCAGTACTTC. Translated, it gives CASSPGLSSYEQYF.

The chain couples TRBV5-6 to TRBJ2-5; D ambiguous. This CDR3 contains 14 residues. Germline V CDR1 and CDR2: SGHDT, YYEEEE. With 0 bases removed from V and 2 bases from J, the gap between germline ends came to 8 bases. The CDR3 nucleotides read TGTGCCAGCAGCTTGGTGTCTAGACAAGAGACCCAGTACTTC. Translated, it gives CASSLVSRQETQYF.

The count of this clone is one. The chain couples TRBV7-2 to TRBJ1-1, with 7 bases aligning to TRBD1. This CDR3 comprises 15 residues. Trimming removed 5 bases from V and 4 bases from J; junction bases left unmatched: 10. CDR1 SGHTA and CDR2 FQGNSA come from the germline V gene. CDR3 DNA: TGTGCCAGCAGCCTCCTCGACAGGGACGGCACTGAAGCTTTCTTT. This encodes CASSLLDRDGTEAFF.

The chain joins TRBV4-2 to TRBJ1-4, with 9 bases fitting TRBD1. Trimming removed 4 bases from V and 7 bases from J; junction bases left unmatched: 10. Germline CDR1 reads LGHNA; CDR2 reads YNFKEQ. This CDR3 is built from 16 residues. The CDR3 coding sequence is TGTGCCAGCAGCCGCACCCCGGGACAGGGTAGTGAAAAACTGTTTTTT. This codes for CASSRTPGQGSEKLFF.

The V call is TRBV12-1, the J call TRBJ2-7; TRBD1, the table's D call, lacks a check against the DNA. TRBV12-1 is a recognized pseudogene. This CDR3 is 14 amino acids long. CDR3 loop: CASSAPGQNYEQYF. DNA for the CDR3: TGTGCCAGCAGCGCCCCGGGACAGAACTACGAGCAGTACTTC.

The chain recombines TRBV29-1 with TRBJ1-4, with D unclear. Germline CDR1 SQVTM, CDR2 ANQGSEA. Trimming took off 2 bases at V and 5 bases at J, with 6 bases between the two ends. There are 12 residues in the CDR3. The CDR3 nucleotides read TGCAGCGTTGAATGGGAGAATGAAAAACTGTTTTTT. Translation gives CSVEWENEKLFF.

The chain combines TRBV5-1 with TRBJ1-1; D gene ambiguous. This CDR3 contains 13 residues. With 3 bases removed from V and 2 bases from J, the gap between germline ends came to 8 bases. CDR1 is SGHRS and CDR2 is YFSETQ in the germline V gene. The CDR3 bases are TGCGCCAGCAGCTACACACCCAACACTGAAGCTTTCTTT. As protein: CASSYTPNTEAFF.

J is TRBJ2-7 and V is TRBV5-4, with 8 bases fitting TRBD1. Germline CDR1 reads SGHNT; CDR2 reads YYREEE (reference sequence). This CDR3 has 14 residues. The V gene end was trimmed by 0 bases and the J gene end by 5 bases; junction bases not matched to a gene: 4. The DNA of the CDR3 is TGTGCCAGCAGCTTGGCGACAGGGGACAACGAGCAGTACTTC. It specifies CASSLATGDNEQYF. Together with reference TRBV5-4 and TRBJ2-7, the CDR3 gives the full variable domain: ETGVTQSPTHLIKTRGQQVTLRCSSQSGHNTVSWYQQALGQGPQFIFQYYREEENGRGNFPPRFSGLQFPNYSSELNVNALELDDSALYLCASSLATGDNEQYFGPGTRLTVT.

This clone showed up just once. CDR3 coding DNA: TGTGCCAGCAGCCAAGTAGGCGGACAGGCACTCACTTTGAACTATGGCTACACCTTC. As protein: CASSQVGGQALTLNYGYTF. V gene TRBV4-2 combines with J gene TRBJ1-2; 7 bases line up with TRBD1. This CDR3 is built from 19 residues. In germline, CDR1 is LGHNA, CDR2 YNFKEQ. Losses at the gene ends were 1 base for V and 2 bases for J; bases not matched to a gene: 16.

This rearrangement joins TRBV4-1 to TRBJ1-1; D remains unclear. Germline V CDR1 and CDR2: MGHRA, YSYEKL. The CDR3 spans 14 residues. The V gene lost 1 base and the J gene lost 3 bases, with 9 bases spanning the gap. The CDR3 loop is CASSQGTSYTEAFF. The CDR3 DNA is TGCGCCAGCAGCCAAGGAACATCATACACTGAAGCTTTCTTT.

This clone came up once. CDR3 DNA sequence: TGTGCCAGCAGCCGCCGGGGACAGGATAATTCACCCCTCCACTTT. Translating it yields CASSRRGQDNSPLHF. The chain is built from TRBV27 and TRBJ1-6, with 8 nucleotides matching TRBD1. The CDR3 runs to 15 residues. The V gene end was trimmed by 6 bases and the J gene end by 5 bases; junction bases not matched to a gene: 6. From germline, CDR1 is MNHEY and CDR2 SMNVEV (reference sequence).

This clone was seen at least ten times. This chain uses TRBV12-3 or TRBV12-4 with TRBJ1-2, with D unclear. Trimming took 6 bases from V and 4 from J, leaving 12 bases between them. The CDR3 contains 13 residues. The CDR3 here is CASSYLDTYGYTF. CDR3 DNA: TGTGCCAGCAGCTATCTCGACACCTATGGCTACACCTTC.

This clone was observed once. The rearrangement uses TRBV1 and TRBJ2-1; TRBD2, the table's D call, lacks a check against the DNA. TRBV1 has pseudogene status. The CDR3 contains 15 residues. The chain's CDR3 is CTSSQVVVCKNEQFF. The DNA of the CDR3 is TGCACCAGCAGCCAGGTAGTGGTCTGTAAGAATGAGCAGTTCTTC.